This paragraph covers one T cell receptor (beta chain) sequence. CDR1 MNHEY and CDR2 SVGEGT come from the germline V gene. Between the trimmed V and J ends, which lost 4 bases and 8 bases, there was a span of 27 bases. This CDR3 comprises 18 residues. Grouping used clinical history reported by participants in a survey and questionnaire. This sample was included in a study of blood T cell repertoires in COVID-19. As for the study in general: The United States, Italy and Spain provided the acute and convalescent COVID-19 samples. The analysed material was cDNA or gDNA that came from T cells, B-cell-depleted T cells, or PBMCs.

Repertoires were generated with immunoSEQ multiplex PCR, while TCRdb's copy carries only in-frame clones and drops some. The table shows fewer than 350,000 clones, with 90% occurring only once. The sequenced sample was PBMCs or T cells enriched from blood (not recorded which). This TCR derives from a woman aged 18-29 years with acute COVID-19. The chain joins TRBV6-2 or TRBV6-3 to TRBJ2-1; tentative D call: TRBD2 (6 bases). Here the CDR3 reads CASSSPYQRRAAFDEQFF. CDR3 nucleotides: TGTGCCAGCAGTTCCCCGTACCAGCGGAGGGCTGCGTTTGATGAGCAGTTCTTC.